A single sample is the source of the 27 T cell receptor beta chains below, sequenced in a study of CD8 T cells in ankylosing spondylitis. TCRdb re-called the 5' RACE reads through MiXCR, storing one row per CDR3 protein. The sample has about 30,000 distinct CDR3 sequences, about 5.3% seen once. Sequencing was carried out using blood, either unsorted or a sorted T cell fraction (not recorded which). Receptor source: a female donor with ankylosing spondylitis or in good health (not recorded which).

This clonotype was picked up many times. The chain uses TRBV9 and TRBJ1-4; tentatively, D is TRBD1 (5 bases). CDR1 is SGDLS, CDR2 YYNGEE, per germline. The CDR3 spans 16 residues. V was trimmed by 4 bases and J by 8 bases, leaving 21 bases between them. CDR3 bases: TGTGCCAGCAGCCCACGAAGGGACTTTCTCAGGGAAAAACTGTTTTTT. Residues: CASSPRRDFLREKLFF.

This clonotype was recorded many times. The gene calls are TRBV9 and TRBJ2-2, with D possibly TRBD1 on 5 matching bases. The CDR3 loop spans 15 amino acids. Trimming left V 3 bases short and J 5 bases short, with 14 bases between. Germline V CDR1 and CDR2: SGDLS, YYNGEE. The CDR3 spells CASSGRVMDTGELFF. The CDR3 bases are TGTGCCAGCAGCGGCAGGGTGATGGATACCGGGGAGCTGTTTTTT.

This clonotype was observed at least ten times. The V call is TRBV9, the J call TRBJ2-3; 13 bases agree with TRBD2. CDR1 is SGDLS and CDR2 is YYNGEE in the germline V gene. Germline trimming cut 3 bases from V and 2 bases from J; bases unmatched to any gene: 9. This CDR3 contains 18 residues. CDR3 region: CASSANPLAGGLTDTQYF. The CDR3 bases are TGTGCCAGCAGCGCCAATCCACTAGCGGGAGGGCTCACAGATACGCAGTATTTT.

This clonotype was detected many times. The chain couples TRBV9 to TRBJ2-1; D not resolved. Germline V CDR1 and CDR2: SGDLS, YYNGEE. This CDR3 is built from 13 residues. V was shortened by 0 bases and J by 12 bases, with 13 bases between the two germline ends. DNA of the CDR3: TGTGCCAGCAGCGTAGCTACAATGGGGTGGCAGTTCTTC. Translated, it gives CASSVATMGWQFF.

This clonotype has a handful of counts. The chain is built from TRBV9 and TRBJ2-3; no firm D call. Trimming cost V 1 base and J 6 bases, with 15 bases left between them. Germline V gene lookup returns CDR1 SGDLS and CDR2 YYNGEE. The CDR3 has 15 amino acids. CDR3 DNA sequence: TGTGCCAGCAGCGTACGGTGGTACGCCGGGGATACGCAGTATTTT. Translated, it gives CASSVRWYAGDTQYF.

This clonotype was counted many times. J is TRBJ2-5 and V is TRBV20-1, with a possible D match to TRBD1 (5 bases). The CDR3 totals 14 residues. V dropped 2 bases and J dropped 5 bases, with 15 bases sitting between them. The germline V gene encodes CDR1 DFQATT and CDR2 SNEGSKA (reference sequence). The CDR3, as DNA: TGCAGTGCTAGACCGTATCAGGGCAAGGAGACCCAGTACTTC. Translated, it gives CSARPYQGKETQYF.

This clonotype was observed at least ten times. V and J are TRBV9 and TRBJ2-1; either TRBD1 or TRBD2 may supply D (6 bases each). Per germline, CDR1 SGDLS and CDR2 YYNGEE. V was clipped by 0 bases and J by 4 bases, with 14 bases between them. CDR3 size: 16 residues. The CDR3 sequence is CASSVVRGALYNEQFF. The DNA for the CDR3 is TGTGCCAGCAGCGTAGTTAGGGGGGCCCTTTACAATGAGCAGTTCTTC.

By share of the sample, this clonotype is medium-sized. This chain joins TRBV9 and TRBJ2-7; D is unresolved. The V gene's germline CDR1 is SGDLS and CDR2 YYNGEE. The CDR3 spans 15 residues. The V and J ends lost 3 bases and 0 bases respectively, with 13 bases between them. The CDR3 region has the DNA TGTGCCAGCAGCGAAACTCCCGACCACTCCTACGAGCAGTACTTC. Translating gives CASSETPDHSYEQYF.

In its sample, this clonotype was seen many times. V and J are TRBV9 and TRBJ2-3; D remains ambiguous. Trimming left V 4 bases short and J 2 bases short, with 5 bases between. This CDR3 contains 12 residues. CDR1 is SGDLS, CDR2 YYNGEE, per germline. CDR3: CASSQYTDTQYF. The CDR3, as DNA: TGTGCCAGCAGCCAATACACAGATACGCAGTATTTT. Full variable domain (missing parts from reference TRBV9 and TRBJ2-3): DSGVTQTPKHLITATGQRVTLRCSPRSGDLSVYWYQQSLDQGLQFLIQYYNGEERAKGNILERFSAQQFPDLHSELNLSSLELGDSALYFCASSQYTDTQYFGPGTRLTVL.

This clonotype came up many times. V usage is TRBV9 and J usage is TRBJ2-1; 10 bases fit TRBD2. Germline V gene lookup returns CDR1 SGDLS and CDR2 YYNGEE. The V gene end was trimmed by 0 bases and the J gene end by 11 bases; junction bases not matched to a gene: 5. The CDR3 contains 14 residues. The CDR3 bases are TGTGCCAGCAGCGTAGCTCTTAGCGGGGGGCAGCAGTTCTTC. Its translation is CASSVALSGGQQFF.

J is TRBJ2-1 and V is TRBV9, with TRBD2 matching over 14 bases. Germline values: CDR1 SGDLS, CDR2 YYNGEE. The ends lost 4 bases at V and 7 bases at J; junction bases unmatched: 4. The CDR3 consists of 15 residues. CDR3 nucleotide sequence: TGTGCCAGCAGCTCGGGACTAGCGGGAGCAAATGAGCAGTTCTTC. This encodes CASSSGLAGANEQFF.

Judged by abundance, this clonotype is medium-sized. The rearrangement uses TRBV9 and TRBJ1-6, with a weak D call TRBD1 (5 bases). Trimming left V 5 bases short and J 10 bases short, with 16 bases between. Germline CDR1 SGDLS, CDR2 YYNGEE. This CDR3 is built from 14 residues. CDR3 sequence: CASSGDRRNSPLHF. The CDR3, as DNA: TGTGCCAGCAGTGGAGACAGACGAAACTCACCCCTCCACTTT.

This clonotype showed up many times. The chain carries TRBV9 and TRBJ2-3; weak D call: TRBD1 (5 bases). Germline V gene sequence: CDR1 SGDLS, CDR2 YYNGEE. The CDR3 extends over 13 amino acids. The V end lost 2 bases, the J end lost 4 bases, and 8 bases lay between the germline ends. The CDR3 loop reads CASSVRVADTQYF. The CDR3 nucleotides are TGTGCCAGCAGCGTCAGGGTCGCAGATACGCAGTATTTT. Together with reference TRBV9 and TRBJ2-3, the CDR3 gives the full variable domain: DSGVTQTPKHLITATGQRVTLRCSPRSGDLSVYWYQQSLDQGLQFLIQYYNGEERAKGNILERFSAQQFPDLHSELNLSSLELGDSALYFCASSVRVADTQYFGPGTRLTVL.

The rearrangement uses TRBV9 and TRBJ2-2; a weak D match, TRBD2 (6 bases). Trimming stripped 4 bases from V and 3 bases from J, with 16 bases between. CDR3 length: 16 amino acids. From germline, CDR1 is SGDLS and CDR2 YYNGEE. The CDR3 DNA follows: TGTGCCAGCAGCCTCCGTGGGGGGATGGACACCGGGGAGCTGTTTTTT. Its protein product is CASSLRGGMDTGELFF.

This clonotype showed up many times. The chain has TRBV9 and TRBJ2-7, with no clear D. The V end was cut by 0 bases, the J end by 7 bases, with 8 bases between. Per germline, CDR1 SGDLS and CDR2 YYNGEE. The CDR3 consists of 12 residues. CDR3 protein: CASSVGETEQYF. The CDR3 DNA is TGTGCCAGCAGCGTAGGGGAAACGGAGCAGTACTTC. Based on the CDR3 plus reference TRBV9 and TRBJ2-7, the full variable domain is DSGVTQTPKHLITATGQRVTLRCSPRSGDLSVYWYQQSLDQGLQFLIQYYNGEERAKGNILERFSAQQFPDLHSELNLSSLELGDSALYFCASSVGETEQYFGPGTRLTVT.

The table lists this clonotype with many counts. The genes are TRBV9 and TRBJ1-1; 8 bases are shared with TRBD1. Unmatched junction bases numbered 9, after V lost 4 bases and J lost 4 bases. From germline, CDR1 is SGDLS and CDR2 YYNGEE. This CDR3 spans 15 amino acids. The CDR3 spells CASSPDPGGGTEAFF. The CDR3, as DNA: TGTGCCAGCAGCCCCGACCCAGGGGGCGGCACTGAAGCTTTCTTT.

This clonotype is deemed medium-sized. V is TRBV9 and J is TRBJ1-5; no clear D. Trimming left V 0 bases short and J 9 bases short, with 13 bases between. The germline V gene has CDR1 SGDLS and CDR2 YYNGEE. The CDR3 is 14 residues long. CDR3 bases: TGTGCCAGCAGCGTAGATCAATTGGACGGGCCCCAGCATTTT. Translation gives CASSVDQLDGPQHF.

J is TRBJ2-7 and V is TRBV9, with a tentative D call TRBD2 (5 bases). Trimming shortened V by 4 bases and J by 4 bases, and 12 bases separated the two germline ends. This CDR3 region has 13 residues. Germline values: CDR1 SGDLS, CDR2 YYNGEE. CDR3 coding DNA: TGTGCCAGCAGCATATCAGAGGGATACGAGCAGTACTTC. Translation gives CASSISEGYEQYF.

With respect to this clonotype: No conserved phenylalanine or tryptophan is present at the end of the CDR3, so a read error is the likely explanation. In DNA, the CDR3 is TGTGCCAGCAGCGTCGGCGTATCAGATACGCAGTATTTG. Protein: CASSVGVSDTQYL. The V gene is TRBV9, the J gene TRBJ2-3; D not certain. The germline gives CDR1 SGDLS, CDR2 YYNGEE. V dropped 2 bases and J dropped 4 bases, with 8 bases sitting between them. The CDR3 extends over 13 amino acids.

This clonotype was seen repeatedly, ten times or more. The gene calls are TRBV9 and TRBJ1-1; no clear D gene. CDR1 and CDR2 (germline): SGDLS, YYNGEE. The ends were cut back, 4 bases at V and 1 base at J, with 14 bases in the middle. The CDR3 covers 15 residues. This CDR3 reads CASSPQISQNTEAFF. CDR3 bases: TGTGCCAGCAGCCCCCAAATTTCGCAGAACACTGAAGCTTTCTTT.

The rearrangement uses TRBV9 and TRBJ1-1, with a weak D call TRBD1 (5 bases). Germline CDR1 reads SGDLS; CDR2 reads YYNGEE. CDR3 length: 14 residues. V was clipped by 4 bases and J by 4 bases, with 14 bases between them. The CDR3 loop reads CASSRDGGFTEAFF. Written as DNA, the CDR3 is TGTGCCAGCAGCCGGGACGGGGGGTTCACTGAAGCTTTCTTT.

Many counts were recorded for this clonotype. V gene TRBV9 combines with J gene TRBJ2-1, with D perhaps matching TRBD1 (6 bases). V was cut by 0 bases and J by 0 bases, with 7 bases left in between. Germline CDR1 is SGDLS and CDR2 is YYNGEE. CDR3 size: 15 residues. CDR3 sequence: CASSVAGVSYNEQFF. CDR3 coding DNA: TGTGCCAGCAGCGTAGCAGGGGTCTCCTACAATGAGCAGTTCTTC.

Ten or more counts support this clonotype. V usage is TRBV9 and J usage is TRBJ2-2; no clear D gene. The CDR3 sequence is 14 residues long. The V and J ends lost 3 bases and 6 bases respectively, with 12 bases between them. Germline values: CDR1 SGDLS, CDR2 YYNGEE. DNA for the CDR3: TGTGCCAGCAGCGGGGGTCTGGCATCCGGGGAGCTGTTTTTT. Amino acids: CASSGGLASGELFF.

This clonotype was seen only a few times. The rearrangement links TRBV9 to TRBJ2-3; 7 nucleotides line up with TRBD2. The CDR3 length is 15 residues. After removal of 4 bases from V and 0 bases from J, the junction contained 5 bases not matched to a gene. CDR1 and CDR2 (germline): SGDLS, YYNGEE. The CDR3 DNA sequence: TGTGCCAGCAGCACTTCTAGCGGTAGCACAGATACGCAGTATTTT. Translation: CASSTSSGSTDTQYF.

This clonotype was picked up a small number of times. The rearrangement uses TRBV9 and TRBJ2-7; 7 bases are a match to TRBD1. From germline, CDR1 is SGDLS and CDR2 YYNGEE. J lost 7 bases, V lost 4 bases, and 11 bases had no gene match. The CDR3 runs 14 residues. DNA for the CDR3: TGTGCCAGCAGCCCTACAGGGGTGCAATTTGAGCAGTACTTC. Its protein product is CASSPTGVQFEQYF.

The table lists this clonotype with many counts. This rearrangement joins TRBV9 to TRBJ2-7; 9 bases agree with TRBD2. Germline CDR1 is SGDLS and CDR2 is YYNGEE. The CDR3 consists of 19 residues. With V trimmed by 0 bases and J by 5 bases, 18 bases remained unmatched. CDR3: CASSVVATFSGGNRDEQYF. In DNA, the CDR3 is TGTGCCAGCAGCGTAGTAGCTACCTTTAGCGGGGGAAACCGGGACGAGCAGTACTTC.

This clonotype was counted at least ten times. The V gene is TRBV9, the J gene TRBJ2-2, with a weak D call TRBD2 (6 bases). The CDR3 loop spans 15 amino acids. Trimming removed 2 bases from V and 1 base from J, with 9 bases in between. The germline V gene has CDR1 SGDLS and CDR2 YYNGEE. CDR3 bases: TGTGCCAGCAGCGTTACTAGCCGGAACACCGGGGAGCTGTTTTTT. Amino acid sequence: CASSVTSRNTGELFF.